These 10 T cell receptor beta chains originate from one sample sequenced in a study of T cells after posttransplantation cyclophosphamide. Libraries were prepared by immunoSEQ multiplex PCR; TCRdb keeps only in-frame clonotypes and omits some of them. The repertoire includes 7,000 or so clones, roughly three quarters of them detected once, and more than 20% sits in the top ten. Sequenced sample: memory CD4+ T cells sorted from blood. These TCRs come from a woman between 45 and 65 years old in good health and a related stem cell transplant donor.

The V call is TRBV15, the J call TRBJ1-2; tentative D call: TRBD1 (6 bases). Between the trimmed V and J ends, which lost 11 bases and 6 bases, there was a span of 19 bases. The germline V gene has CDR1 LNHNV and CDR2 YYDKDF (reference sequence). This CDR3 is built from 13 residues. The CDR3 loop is CAPRYRQGNGYTF. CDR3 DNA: TGTGCCCCTCGATATCGGCAGGGGAATGGCTACACCTTC.

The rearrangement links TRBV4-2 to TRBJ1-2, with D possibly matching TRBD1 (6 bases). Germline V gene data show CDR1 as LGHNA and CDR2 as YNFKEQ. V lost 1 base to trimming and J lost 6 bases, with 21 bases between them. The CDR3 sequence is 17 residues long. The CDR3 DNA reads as TGTGCCAGCAGCCAAGGCCCCTCCGCGGACAGTACCCATGGCTACACCTTC. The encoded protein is CASSQGPSADSTHGYTF.

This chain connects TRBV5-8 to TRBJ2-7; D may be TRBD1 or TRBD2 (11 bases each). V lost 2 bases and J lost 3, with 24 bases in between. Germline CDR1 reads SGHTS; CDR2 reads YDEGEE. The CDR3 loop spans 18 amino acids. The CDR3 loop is CASSFGTGGGLAVYEQYF. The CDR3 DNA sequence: TGTGCCAGCAGCTTCGGGACAGGGGGGGGACTAGCGGTCTACGAGCAGTACTTC.

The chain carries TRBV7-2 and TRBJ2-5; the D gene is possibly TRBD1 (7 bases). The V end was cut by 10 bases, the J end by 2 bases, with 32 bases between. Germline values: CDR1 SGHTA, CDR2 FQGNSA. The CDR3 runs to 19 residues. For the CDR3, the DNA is TGTGCCACCATGAATAGGCTTCACCAGGGGGGATTCCTGCAAGAGACCCAGTACTTC. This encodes CATMNRLHQGGFLQETQYF. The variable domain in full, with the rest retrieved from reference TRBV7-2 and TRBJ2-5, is GAGVSQSPSNKVTEKGKDVELRCDPISGHTALYWYRQSLGQGLEFLIYFQGNSAPDKSGLPSDRFSAERTGGSVSTLTIQRTQQEDSAVYLCATMNRLHQGGFLQETQYFGPGTRLLVL.

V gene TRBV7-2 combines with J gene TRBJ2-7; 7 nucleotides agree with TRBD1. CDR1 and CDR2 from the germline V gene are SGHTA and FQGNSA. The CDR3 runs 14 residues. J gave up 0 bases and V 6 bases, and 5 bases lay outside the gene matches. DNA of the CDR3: TGTGCCAGCAGGCCCGGGACAGACTCCTACGAGCAGTACTTC. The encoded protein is CASRPGTDSYEQYF.

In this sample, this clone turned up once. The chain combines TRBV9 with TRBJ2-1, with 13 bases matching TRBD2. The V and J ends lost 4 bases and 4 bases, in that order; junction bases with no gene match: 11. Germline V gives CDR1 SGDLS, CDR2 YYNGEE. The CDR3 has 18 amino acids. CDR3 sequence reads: CASSPQGLAGRLYNEQFF. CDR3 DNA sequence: TGTGCCAGCAGCCCCCAGGGACTAGCGGGAAGGCTGTACAATGAGCAGTTCTTC.

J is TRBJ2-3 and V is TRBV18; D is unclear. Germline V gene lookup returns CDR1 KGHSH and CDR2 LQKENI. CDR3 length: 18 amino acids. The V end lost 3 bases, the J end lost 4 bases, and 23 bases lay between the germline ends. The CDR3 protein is CASSPSSRGTLGSDTQYF. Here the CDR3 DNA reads TGTGCCAGCTCACCGTCCTCGAGAGGTACCCTTGGATCAGATACGCAGTATTTT. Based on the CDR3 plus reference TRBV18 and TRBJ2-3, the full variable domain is NAGVMQNPRHLVRRRGQEARLRCSPMKGHSHVYWYRQLPEEGLKFMVYLQKENIIDESGMPKERFSAEFPKEGPSILRIQQVVRGDSAAYFCASSPSSRGTLGSDTQYFGPGTRLTVL.

For the CDR3, the DNA is TGCAGCGTTCGGACAGGGACCATGAACACTGAAGCTTTCTTT. This sequence encodes CSVRTGTMNTEAFF. The V call is TRBV29-1, the J call TRBJ1-1; TRBD1 matches at 8 bases. The germline V gene encodes CDR1 SQVTM and CDR2 ANQGSEA. Trimming cost V 5 bases and J 0 bases; bases outside gene matches: 5. The CDR3 loop spans 14 amino acids. Variable domain in full (rest from reference TRBV29-1 and TRBJ1-1): SAVISQKPSRDICQRGTSLTIQCQVDSQVTMMFWYRQQPGQSLTLIATANQGSEATYESGFVIDKFPISRPNLTFSTLTVSNMSPEDSSIYLCSVRTGTMNTEAFFGQGTRLTVV.

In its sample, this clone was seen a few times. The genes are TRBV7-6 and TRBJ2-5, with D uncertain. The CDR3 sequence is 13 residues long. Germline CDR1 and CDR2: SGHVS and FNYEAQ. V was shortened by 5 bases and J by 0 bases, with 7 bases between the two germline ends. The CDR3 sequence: CASSPSYQETQYF. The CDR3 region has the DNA TGTGCCAGCAGCCCCTCGTACCAAGAGACCCAGTACTTC.

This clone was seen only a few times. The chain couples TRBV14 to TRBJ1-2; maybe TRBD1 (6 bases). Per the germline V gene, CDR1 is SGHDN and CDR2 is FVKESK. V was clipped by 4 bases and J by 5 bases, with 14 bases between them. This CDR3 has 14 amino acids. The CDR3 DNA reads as TGTGCCAGCAGCCCCGGGGGGGGCTGGTATGGCTACACCTTC. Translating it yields CASSPGGGWYGYTF.